Sequencing of this T cell receptor beta chain was carried out in a study of CD8 T cells in Susac syndrome. Reverse transcription of roughly 0.45 to 1 ug RNA was carried out with random hexamers. TCRdb redid the calling of the immunoSEQ multiplex PCR reads with MiXCR, one entry per CDR3 protein. The sample shows hundreds of thousands of distinct CDR3 sequences, roughly 95% of them seen only once. Per the germline V gene, CDR1 is SGDLS and CDR2 is YYNGEE. The V gene end was trimmed by 4 bases and the J gene end by 5 bases; junction bases not matched to a gene: 10. CDR3 size: 15 residues. This TCR was sampled from a human donor with multiple sclerosis. The sample taken for sequencing was CD4+ T cells from PBMCs. The chain has TRBV9 and TRBJ2-5, with 8 positions matching TRBD1. CDR3 sequence: CASSTRQGIMETQYF. The CDR3 nucleotides read TGTGCCAGCAGCACCCGACAGGGGATTATGGAGACCCAGTACTTC.